This TCR beta chain was recorded in a study of T cells in Graves' hyperthyroidism and ophthalmopathy. Amplified regions were TCR beta CDR3 sequences from RNA transcripts. A first-round RT-PCR of the TCR CDR3 used the HTBI primer set. TCRdb ran MiXCR on the multiplex PCR reads and lists one entry per CDR3 protein. The sample includes about 290,000 distinct CDR3 sequences, about 14% of them seen just once. This clonotype was counted many times. The CDR3 is 14 residues long. The V gene's germline CDR1 is DFQATT and CDR2 SNEGSKA (reference sequence). V lost 3 bases and J 0 bases, leaving 10 bases between the germline ends.

The J gene is TRBJ2-3, the V gene TRBV20-1; no clear D. The material sequenced was blood. The sequence derives from a young woman with Graves' hyperthyroidism that later progressed to Graves' ophthalmopathy. CDR3 coding DNA: TGCAGTGCTAGTGACGGAAGTAGCACAGATACGCAGTATTTT. As protein: CSASDGSSTDTQYF.